Here is one TCR beta chain with its context. As originally analysed: Quantification of nucleated cells was approximated via reference gene primer amplification. The method was immunoSEQ multiplex PCR; TCRdb's version includes in-frame clones alone and lacks a portion of them. V and J calls plus clone size are reproduced from that table; the DNA served to infer D and trimming. The sample contains over 95,000 clones, around 84% of which appear only once. V lost 5 bases and J lost 0, with 18 bases in between. CDR1 and CDR2 (germline): SGHAT, FQNNGV. CDR3 length: 17 residues. This sample was taken from a study of blood T cell repertoires in COVID-19. Overall study: Some COVID-19 samples were acute and others convalescent; all came from the United States, Italy and Spain. T cells, B-cell-depleted T cells, or PBMCs provided the cDNA or gDNA that served as material.

V is TRBV11-2 and J is TRBJ2-3; the D gene is possibly TRBD2 (6 bases). The specimen sequenced was peripheral blood. The sequence was obtained from a woman aged 60-75 years with acute or convalescent COVID-19. The CDR3 bases are TGTGCCAGCAGCCCCTATGTCGGAGGGTCAAGCACAGATACGCAGTATTTT. Amino acids: CASSPYVGGSSTDTQYF.